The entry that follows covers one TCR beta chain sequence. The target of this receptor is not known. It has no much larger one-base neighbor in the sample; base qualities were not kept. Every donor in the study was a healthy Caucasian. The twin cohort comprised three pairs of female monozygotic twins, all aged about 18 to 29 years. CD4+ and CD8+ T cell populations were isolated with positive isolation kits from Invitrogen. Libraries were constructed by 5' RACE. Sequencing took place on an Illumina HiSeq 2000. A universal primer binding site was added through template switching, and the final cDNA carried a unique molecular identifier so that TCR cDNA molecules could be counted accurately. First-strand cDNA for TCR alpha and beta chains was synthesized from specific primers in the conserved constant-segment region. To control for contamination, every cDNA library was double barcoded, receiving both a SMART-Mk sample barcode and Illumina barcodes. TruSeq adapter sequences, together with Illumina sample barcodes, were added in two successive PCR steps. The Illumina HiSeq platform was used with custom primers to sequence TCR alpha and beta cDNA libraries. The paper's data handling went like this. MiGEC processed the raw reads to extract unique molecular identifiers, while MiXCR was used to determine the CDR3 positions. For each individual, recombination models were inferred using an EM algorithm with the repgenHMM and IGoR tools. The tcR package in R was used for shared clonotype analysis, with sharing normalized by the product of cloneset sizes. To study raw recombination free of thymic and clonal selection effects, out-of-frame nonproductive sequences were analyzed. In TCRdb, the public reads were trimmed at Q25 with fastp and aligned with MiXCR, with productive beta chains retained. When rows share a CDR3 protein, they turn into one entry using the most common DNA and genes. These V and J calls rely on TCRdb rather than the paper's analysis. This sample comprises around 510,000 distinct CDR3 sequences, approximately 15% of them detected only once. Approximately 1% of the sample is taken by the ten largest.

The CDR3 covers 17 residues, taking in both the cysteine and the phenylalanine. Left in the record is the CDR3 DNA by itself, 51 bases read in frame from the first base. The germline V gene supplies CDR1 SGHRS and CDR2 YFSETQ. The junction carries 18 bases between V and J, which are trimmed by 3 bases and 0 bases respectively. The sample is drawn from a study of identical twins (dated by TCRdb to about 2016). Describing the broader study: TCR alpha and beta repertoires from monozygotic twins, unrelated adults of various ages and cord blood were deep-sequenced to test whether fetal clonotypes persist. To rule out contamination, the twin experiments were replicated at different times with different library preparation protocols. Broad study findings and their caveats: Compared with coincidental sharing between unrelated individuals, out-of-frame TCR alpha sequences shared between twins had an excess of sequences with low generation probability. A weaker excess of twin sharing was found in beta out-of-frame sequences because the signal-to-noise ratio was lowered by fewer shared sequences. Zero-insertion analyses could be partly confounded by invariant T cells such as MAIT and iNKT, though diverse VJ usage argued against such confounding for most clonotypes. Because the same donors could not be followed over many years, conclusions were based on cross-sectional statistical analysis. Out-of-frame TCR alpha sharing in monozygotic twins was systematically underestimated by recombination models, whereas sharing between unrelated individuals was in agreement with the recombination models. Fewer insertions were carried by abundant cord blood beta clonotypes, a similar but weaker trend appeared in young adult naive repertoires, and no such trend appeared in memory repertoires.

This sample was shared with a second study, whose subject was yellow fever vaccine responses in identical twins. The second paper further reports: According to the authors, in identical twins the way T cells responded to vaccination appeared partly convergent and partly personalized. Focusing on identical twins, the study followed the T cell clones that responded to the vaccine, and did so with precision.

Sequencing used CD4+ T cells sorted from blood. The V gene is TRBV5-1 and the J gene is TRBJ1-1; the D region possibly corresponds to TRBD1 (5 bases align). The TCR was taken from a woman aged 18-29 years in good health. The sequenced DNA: TGCGCCAGCAGCTCCCCACGGGGCCTACCTATGAACACTGAAGCTTTCTTT. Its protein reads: CASSSPRGLPMNTEAFF.